Presented here are 9 T cell receptor beta chains from one specimen sequenced in a study of a mutant IDH1 vaccine in newly diagnosed glioma. Some clones are missing from TCRdb's copy, which holds only in-frame ones; the method was immunoSEQ multiplex PCR. In the table there are 75,000 to 80,000 clones, 91% of which are singletons. Time point noted: week 5, during vaccination. Topical imiquimod accompanied each vaccine dose, which consisted of 300 ug of mutant IDH1 20-mer peptide. Their target antigens are unknown. The sample was PBMCs, taken from a glioma patient whose treatment included an IDH1 peptide vaccine. These receptors came from a woman aged 50 to 60 with glioma.

V usage is TRBV25-1 and J usage is TRBJ2-2; D unclear. Looked up from germline, CDR1 is MGHDK and CDR2 is SYGVNS. This CDR3 spans 12 amino acids. V was shortened by 3 bases and J by 5 bases, with 4 bases between the two germline ends. In DNA, the CDR3 is TGTGCCAGCAGTGATCCAACCGGGGAGCTGTTTTTT. Translated, it gives CASSDPTGELFF.

This chain uses TRBV4-1 with TRBJ2-5; a possible D gene is TRBD2 (5 bases). Trimming removed 5 bases at V and 4 bases at J, with 17 bases between. This CDR3 is 15 amino acids long. Looked up from germline, CDR1 is MGHRA and CDR2 is YSYEKL. CDR3 nucleotide sequence: TGCGCCAGCAGCTTTCAGAGGGCCCCCACAGAGACCCAGTACTTC. Protein product: CASSFQRAPTETQYF.

V and J are TRBV6-1 and TRBJ2-3, with TRBD2 matching over 11 bases. This CDR3 has 12 residues. The J segment lost 10 bases and the V segment lost 11 bases, leaving 8 bases of the junction unmatched. In germline, CDR1 is MNHNS, CDR2 SASEGT. The CDR3 sequence: CAAQLAGGAQYF. DNA for the CDR3: TGTGCCGCCCAGCTAGCGGGAGGTGCGCAGTATTTT.

V and J are TRBV28 and TRBJ2-7; D possibly corresponds to TRBD2 (5 bases). CDR1 is MDHEN, CDR2 SYDVKM, per germline. The CDR3 totals 13 residues. V lost 3 bases to trimming and J lost 2 bases, with 8 bases between them. The CDR3 loop reads CASSLTGTYEQYF. The CDR3 region has the DNA TGTGCCAGCAGTTTGACGGGAACCTACGAGCAGTACTTC. The full variable domain, in which reference TRBV28 and TRBJ2-7 provide the parts outside the CDR3, is DVKVTQSSRYLVKRTGEKVFLECVQDMDHENMFWYRQDPGLGLRLIYFSYDVKMKEKGDIPEGYSVSREKKERFSLILESASTNQTSMYLCASSLTGTYEQYFGPGTRLTVT.

The gene calls are TRBV5-5 and TRBJ2-1; D is unresolved. Between the trimmed V and J ends, which lost 0 bases and 7 bases, there was a span of 5 bases. Per germline, CDR1 SGHKS and CDR2 YYEKEE (reference sequence). The CDR3 is 12 amino acids. CDR3 nucleotide sequence: TGTGCCAGCAGCTTGGTCAGGAATGAGCAGTTCTTC. Amino acids: CASSLVRNEQFF.

CDR3 residues: CAWSRQGRGEQYF. As DNA, the CDR3 is TGTGCCTGGAGTAGGCAGGGGAGAGGCGAGCAGTACTTC. The chain carries TRBV30 and TRBJ2-7; tentatively, D is TRBD1 (6 bases). V was cut by 2 bases and J by 6 bases, with 14 bases left in between. This CDR3 region has 13 residues. Germline V CDR1 and CDR2: GTSNPN, SVGIG (reference sequence).

V and J are TRBV30 and TRBJ2-1, with TRBD2 as a possible D gene (6 bases). V shed 2 bases and J shed 2 bases, with 10 bases lying between them. Germline lookup yields CDR1 GTSNPN and CDR2 SVGIG (reference sequence). The CDR3 spans 14 residues. The CDR3 DNA sequence: TGTGCCTGGAGTCCGGGACTTGCCTACAATGAGCAGTTCTTC. This codes for CAWSPGLAYNEQFF.

The CDR3 sequence: CASRQNRDREKLFF. The CDR3 nucleotides are TGTGCCAGCAGACAAAACAGGGACCGCGAAAAACTGTTTTTT. This chain joins TRBV6-5 and TRBJ1-4; D perhaps matches TRBD1 (6 bases). In germline, CDR1 is MNHEY, CDR2 SVGAGI. The V and J ends lost 6 bases and 8 bases respectively, with 16 bases between them. This CDR3 contains 14 residues.

As for this clone: Other DNA sequences in this sample translate to the same CDR3. This chain uses TRBV9 with TRBJ2-2, with TRBD2 matching over 8 bases. Trimming removed 0 bases from V and 5 bases from J; junction bases left unmatched: 3. CDR3 size: 15 residues. In germline, CDR1 is SGDLS, CDR2 YYNGEE. The chain's CDR3 is CASSVAGGGTGELFF. CDR3 DNA sequence: TGTGCCAGCAGCGTAGCGGGAGGGGGGACCGGGGAGCTGTTTTTT.